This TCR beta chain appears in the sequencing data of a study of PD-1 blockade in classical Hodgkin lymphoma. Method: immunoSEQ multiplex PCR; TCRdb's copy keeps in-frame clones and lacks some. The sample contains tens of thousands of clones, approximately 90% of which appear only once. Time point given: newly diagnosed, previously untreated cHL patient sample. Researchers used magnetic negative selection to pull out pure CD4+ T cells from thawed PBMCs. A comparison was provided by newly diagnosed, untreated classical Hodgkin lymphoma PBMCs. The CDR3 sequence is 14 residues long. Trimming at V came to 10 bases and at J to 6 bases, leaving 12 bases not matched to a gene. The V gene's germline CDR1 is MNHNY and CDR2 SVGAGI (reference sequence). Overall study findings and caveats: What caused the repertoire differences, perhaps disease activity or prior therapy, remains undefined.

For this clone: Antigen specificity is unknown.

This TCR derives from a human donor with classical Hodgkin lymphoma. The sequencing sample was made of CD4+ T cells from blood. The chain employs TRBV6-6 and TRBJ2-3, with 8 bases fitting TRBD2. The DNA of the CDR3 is TGTGCCACCCGGCCGGGACTAGAGGGCGATACGCAGTATTTT. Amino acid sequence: CATRPGLEGDTQYF.